The clone carrying this T cell receptor (beta chain) was seen ten or more times. What it binds is not known. This record belongs to a study of T-cell memory formation after mild COVID-19. TCRdb independently ran MiXCR on the 5' RACE reads; one entry per CDR3 protein. The sample includes approximately 40,000 distinct CDR3 sequences, approximately 10% of them seen just once. The ends were cut back, 5 bases at V and 1 base at J, with 9 bases in the middle. The CDR3 extends over 13 amino acids. Overall study findings and caveats: Proof of SARS-CoV-2 specificity was absent for the second-wave clones that crested on day 37. Day 15 to 85 contractors were CD4/CD8 balanced; later expanders leaned CD4+.

This TCR was sampled from a man in his late teens or twenties who had mild COVID-19 (a few samples of this study predate the infection). Cell type and time point are not known. This chain connects TRBV12-3 or TRBV12-4 to TRBJ2-7, with a possible D match to TRBD2 (6 bases). Sequencing was carried out using PBMCs or a T cell subset sorted from them (not recorded which). The CDR3 loop is CASSRGISYEQYF. Written as DNA, the CDR3 is TGTGCCAGCAGTCGGGGGATATCCTACGAGCAGTACTTC.